Presented here are 32 T cell receptor beta chains from one specimen sequenced in a study of T cell responses to AZD1222 COVID-19 vaccine. The table came from immunoSEQ multiplex PCR; TCRdb's copy has only in-frame clones and leaves some out. There are about 180,000 clones in the sample; 70% to 90% occur only once, and around 1.6% lies in the top ten. The sample here was peripheral blood, taken on day 0 of AZD1222 vaccination. These TCRs come from an adult in good health.

The CDR3: CASSSTPFEQFF. The CDR3 DNA sequence: TGTGCCAGCAGCTCGACTCCCTTTGAGCAGTTCTTC. V gene TRBV5-6 combines with J gene TRBJ2-1; no definite D call. The V gene lost 3 bases and the J gene lost 9 bases, with 10 bases spanning the gap. The CDR3 sequence is 12 residues long. Germline CDR1 is SGHDT and CDR2 is YYEEEE.

The V call is TRBV14, the J call TRBJ1-4, with a weak D call TRBD1 (5 bases). The germline V and J ends were trimmed by 0 bases and 8 bases, with 13 bases remaining between them. This CDR3 contains 15 residues. CDR1 SGHDN and CDR2 FVKESK come from the germline V gene. The CDR3 region is CASSQDQGAGEKLFF. For the CDR3, the DNA is TGTGCCAGCAGCCAAGATCAGGGAGCAGGCGAAAAACTGTTTTTT.

The V gene is TRBV28, the J gene TRBJ1-3, with D unresolved. The CDR3 consists of 16 residues. Germline loops: CDR1 MDHEN, CDR2 SYDVKM. Trimming removed 6 bases from V and 0 bases from J, with 15 bases in between. CDR3 in amino acids: CASSQITRISGNTIYF. CDR3 bases: TGTGCCAGCAGCCAAATCACACGGATCTCTGGAAACACCATATATTTT.

The chain joins TRBV5-4 to TRBJ1-1, with a possible D match to TRBD1 (5 bases). V was shortened by 4 bases and J by 0 bases, with 16 bases between the two germline ends. Germline V gene data show CDR1 as SGHNT and CDR2 as YYREEE (reference sequence). The CDR3 spans 16 residues. The CDR3 nucleotides read TGTGCCAGCAGCAGATCCGGGGCCGCTTTGAACACTGAAGCTTTCTTT. Protein sequence: CASSRSGAALNTEAFF.

The CDR3 DNA is TGTGCCAGCAGCCGGGGTGGGGGACTTAGAACTAATGAAAAACTGTTTTTT. Translation gives CASSRGGGLRTNEKLFF. The J gene is TRBJ1-4, the V gene TRBV4-2; D perhaps matches TRBD1 (5 bases). Trimming pared 4 bases from V and 1 base from J, leaving 16 bases between. The CDR3 covers 17 residues. Germline CDR1 reads LGHNA; CDR2 reads YNFKEQ.

The rearrangement links TRBV6-6 to TRBJ1-4, with D unclear. This CDR3 region has 14 residues. V was pared by 5 bases and J by 0 bases, with 7 bases between. Germline CDR1 and CDR2: MNHNY and SVGAGI (reference sequence). The CDR3 loop reads CASSQWATNEKLFF. In DNA form, the CDR3 reads TGTGCCAGCAGTCAGTGGGCAACTAATGAAAAACTGTTTTTT.

This chain connects TRBV9 to TRBJ1-5; D is undetermined. Germline V lookup: CDR1 SGDLS, CDR2 YYNGEE. Trimming left V 0 bases short and J 7 bases short, with 11 bases between. CDR3 length: 14 residues. The CDR3 DNA follows: TGTGCCAGCAGCGTAGGGGCAGACGGACAGCCCCAGCATTTT. Translation: CASSVGADGQPQHF.

V and J are TRBV4-3 and TRBJ2-1, with D perhaps TRBD2 (6 bases). This CDR3 region has 15 residues. The germline V and J ends were trimmed by 1 base and 7 bases, with 14 bases remaining between them. The germline V gene encodes CDR1 LGHNA and CDR2 YSLEER. Here the CDR3 DNA reads TGCGCCAGCAGCCAAGTCCCCGGGAGTGAGAATGAGCAGTTCTTC. It translates to CASSQVPGSENEQFF.

The chain uses TRBV10-3 and TRBJ1-4; possibly TRBD1 for D (5 bases). Germline-derived CDR1 and CDR2 are ENHRY and SYGVKD. Trimming left V 6 bases short and J 7 bases short, with 15 bases between. This CDR3 comprises 14 residues. Here the CDR3 reads CAIRPEGESEKLFF. CDR3 nucleotides: TGTGCCATCAGACCTGAAGGGGAGAGTGAAAAACTGTTTTTT.

This clone was counted between two and nine times. This chain uses TRBV6-5 with TRBJ1-1; 9 nucleotides align to TRBD1. With 2 bases clipped from V and 4 bases from J, the junction kept 8 bases outside the gene matches. CDR3 length: 16 residues. CDR1 MNHEY and CDR2 SVGAGI come from the germline V gene. CDR3 amino acids: CASSYRDRVVVTEAFF. The CDR3 DNA is TGTGCCAGCAGTTACCGGGACAGGGTCGTGGTCACTGAAGCTTTCTTT.

This rearrangement joins TRBV19 to TRBJ1-2, with D hard to call. Trimming removed 5 bases at V and 2 bases at J, with 3 bases between. The CDR3 runs 11 residues. The germline V gene has CDR1 LNHDA and CDR2 SQIVND (reference sequence). The CDR3 DNA reads as TGTGCCAGTAGTGCCAACTATGGCTACACCTTC. It is translated as CASSANYGYTF.

The chain carries TRBV25-1 and TRBJ1-1; perhaps TRBD1 as D (6 bases). This CDR3 region has 17 residues. CDR1 and CDR2 (germline): MGHDK, SYGVNS. The ends were cut back, 4 bases at V and 5 bases at J, with 23 bases in the middle. The CDR3 coding sequence is TGTGCCAGCAGTGCGATGGACTTCGGGGGGCTACGGACTGAAGCTTTCTTT. Translation gives CASSAMDFGGLRTEAFF.

The CDR3 bases are TGTGCCAGCAGCCCAGACAGGGGGCCTTACACTGAAGCTTTCTTT. This encodes CASSPDRGPYTEAFF. The chain employs TRBV7-3 and TRBJ1-1; TRBD1 aligns across 10 bases. Germline V lookup: CDR1 SGHTA, CDR2 FQGTGA. The ends lost 5 bases at V and 3 bases at J; junction bases unmatched: 6. This CDR3 is built from 15 residues.

This sequence joins TRBV7-3 and TRBJ2-1; 8 positions match TRBD2. Germline loops: CDR1 SGHTA, CDR2 FQGTGA. The junction had 3 bases not matched to a gene; V was cut back by 1 base and J by 7 bases. This CDR3 has 14 amino acids. The CDR3 DNA sequence: TGTGCCAGCAGCTTAATAGCGGGACCTAATGAGCAGTTCTTC. Its protein is CASSLIAGPNEQFF.

The rearrangement uses TRBV10-2 and TRBJ1-3; D is perhaps TRBD1 (5 bases). The V end was cut by 8 bases, the J end by 0 bases, with 20 bases between. In germline, CDR1 is WSHSY, CDR2 SAAADI. This CDR3 spans 17 amino acids. CDR3 sequence reads: CASCAGPLSFSGNTIYF. The DNA of the CDR3 is TGCGCCAGCTGTGCAGGGCCGCTATCCTTCTCTGGAAACACCATATATTTT.

The chain employs TRBV6-6 and TRBJ2-2; 9 positions agree with TRBD1. The trim removed 2 bases at V and 5 bases at J, leaving 3 bases unmatched. The germline CDR1 and CDR2 sequences are MNHNY and SVGAGI (reference sequence). The length of the CDR3 is 15 residues. This chain's CDR3 is CASSYGQGKTGELFF. The CDR3 region has the DNA TGTGCCAGCAGTTACGGACAGGGGAAAACCGGGGAGCTGTTTTTT.

The V call is TRBV11-3, the J call TRBJ2-3, with D perhaps matching TRBD2 (5 bases). Germline CDR1 is SGHNT and CDR2 is YENEEA. CDR3 size: 19 residues. V shed 0 bases and J shed 2 bases, with 21 bases lying between them. The CDR3 DNA is TGTGCCAGCAGCTTAGAAAGGGAGCCTACGACAAAAACCACAGATACGCAGTATTTT. It specifies CASSLEREPTTKTTDTQYF.

This chain links TRBV6-2 or TRBV6-3 with TRBJ2-1, with no clear D. Looked up from germline, CDR1 is MNHEY and CDR2 is SVGEGT. The CDR3 consists of 12 residues. V dropped 6 bases and J dropped 8 bases, with 11 bases sitting between them. CDR3: CASSRLGYEQFF. Here the CDR3 DNA reads TGTGCCAGCAGCCGTCTAGGGTATGAGCAGTTCTTC.

The rearrangement links TRBV11-2 to TRBJ1-6; 7 bases agree with TRBD1. The V gene's germline CDR1 is SGHAT and CDR2 FQNNGV. V gave up 5 bases and J gave up 5 bases; unmatched junction bases: 6. The CDR3 extends over 15 amino acids. CDR3 loop: CASSLLGQHNSPLHF. Here the CDR3 DNA reads TGTGCCAGCAGCCTACTGGGACAGCATAATTCACCCCTCCACTTT.

This clone was counted a few times. CDR3 protein: CASSPRVAILPSDEQFF. The CDR3 DNA reads TGTGCCAGCAGTCCACGAGTAGCCATACTCCCTTCCGATGAGCAGTTCTTC. The chain combines TRBV7-8 with TRBJ2-1; D ambiguous. V dropped 6 bases and J dropped 8 bases, with 26 bases sitting between them. The CDR3 has 17 residues. Per the germline V gene, CDR1 is SGHVS and CDR2 is FQNEAQ.

This rearrangement joins TRBV4-2 to TRBJ1-5; the D gene is possibly TRBD1 (5 bases). Trimming pared 0 bases from V and 4 bases from J, leaving 10 bases between. The CDR3 sequence is 15 residues long. The V gene's germline CDR1 is LGHNA and CDR2 YNFKEQ. In DNA, the CDR3 is TGTGCCAGCAGCCAAGATAGCAGGGCTAATCAGCCCCAGCATTTT. As protein: CASSQDSRANQPQHF.

CDR3 protein: CASSGEMVMFGDKTQHF. CDR3 bases: TGCGCCAGCAGCGGCGAAATGGTAATGTTTGGGGATAAGACCCAGCATTTT. This sequence joins TRBV10-2 and TRBJ1-5; D unclear. The CDR3 is made up of 17 amino acids. The germline CDR1 and CDR2 sequences are WSHSY and SAAADI. The V end was cut by 6 bases, the J end by 11 bases, with 29 bases between.

The chain recombines TRBV7-6 with TRBJ2-7; 9 bases line up with TRBD2. This CDR3 spans 16 amino acids. Germline CDR1 is SGHVS and CDR2 is FNYEAQ. V shed 1 base, J shed 4 bases, and the junction held 8 bases outside the gene matches. CDR3 region: CASSLDLAGAGYEQYF. CDR3 nucleotides: TGTGCCAGCAGCTTAGATTTAGCGGGAGCCGGATACGAGCAGTACTTC.

This clone was detected only a few times. This chain uses TRBV6-5 with TRBJ2-7; D is possibly TRBD1 (5 bases). CDR3 length: 15 amino acids. CDR1 and CDR2 (germline): MNHEY, SVGAGI. The V end was cut by 4 bases, the J end by 6 bases, with 19 bases between. CDR3 in DNA: TGTGCCAGCAGTTGGTCTCAAGGGGCCGGAAGCGAGCAGTACTTC. It specifies CASSWSQGAGSEQYF.

This chain connects TRBV30 to TRBJ2-1; D unclear. V shed 2 bases and J shed 8 bases, with 13 bases lying between them. CDR1 is GTSNPN and CDR2 is SVGIG in the germline V gene (reference sequence). The CDR3 has 13 residues. As DNA, the CDR3 is TGTGCCTGGAGTCCAGCTCCGTGGGATGAGCAGTTCTTC. This sequence encodes CAWSPAPWDEQFF.

The chain joins TRBV9 to TRBJ1-2; no clear D. Germline loops: CDR1 SGDLS, CDR2 YYNGEE. The V and J ends lost 5 bases and 0 bases respectively, with 8 bases between them. CDR3 length equals 13 residues. CDR3 bases: TGTGCCAGCAGGAGCCCAGCTAACTATGGCTACACCTTC. This gives the protein CASRSPANYGYTF.

V gene TRBV4-2 combines with J gene TRBJ2-7; D ambiguous. V shed 1 base and J shed 4 bases, with 8 bases lying between them. Germline V gene data show CDR1 as LGHNA and CDR2 as YNFKEQ. This CDR3 region has 13 residues. The chain's CDR3 is CASSQAEFYEQYF. CDR3 DNA sequence: TGTGCCAGCAGCCAAGCGGAGTTTTACGAGCAGTACTTC.

This sequence joins TRBV10-1 and TRBJ2-2, with 8 bases that match TRBD1. The trim removed 5 bases at V and 4 bases at J, leaving 6 bases unmatched. The CDR3 runs 15 residues. The germline V gene has CDR1 WNHNN and CDR2 SYGVQD (reference sequence). The CDR3 bases are TGCGCCAGCAGTATAGGACAGGGAAGCACCGGGGAGCTGTTTTTT. It encodes CASSIGQGSTGELFF.

This chain connects TRBV5-1 to TRBJ2-1; unclear D gene. Trimming left V 0 bases short and J 2 bases short, with 6 bases between. From germline, CDR1 is SGHRS and CDR2 YFSETQ. This CDR3 is 14 amino acids long. The CDR3 spells CASSLGATYNEQFF. For the CDR3, the DNA is TGCGCCAGCAGCTTGGGGGCCACCTACAATGAGCAGTTCTTC.

This chain connects TRBV3-1 (or the pseudogene TRBV3-2) to TRBJ2-5, with 8 bases fitting TRBD2. Germline lookup yields CDR1 LGHDT and CDR2 YNNKEL (reference sequence). V was pared by 5 bases and J by 3 bases, with 8 bases of the junction left unmatched. The CDR3 spans 15 residues. CDR3 sequence reads: CASSVVAGPKETQYF. The CDR3 coding sequence is TGTGCCAGCAGCGTCGTAGCGGGGCCAAAAGAGACCCAGTACTTC.

The chain combines TRBV9 with TRBJ1-2, with 8 bases identical to TRBD1. The CDR3 sequence is 15 residues long. From germline, CDR1 is SGDLS and CDR2 YYNGEE. The V gene end was trimmed by 4 bases and the J gene end by 7 bases; junction bases not matched to a gene: 12. The DNA for the CDR3 is TGTGCCAGCAGCTCAACCCAGGGGGCTTTCTCTGGCTACACCTTC. This translates into CASSSTQGAFSGYTF.

J is TRBJ1-2 and V is TRBV5-4; 11 bases agree with TRBD1. Germline-derived CDR1 and CDR2 are SGHNT and YYREEE (reference sequence). The CDR3 contains 16 residues. With 4 bases clipped from V and 8 bases from J, the junction kept 13 bases outside the gene matches. The CDR3 bases are TGTGCCAGCAGCGCGGCCCTGGACAGGGGGCTGCAGGGCTACACCTTC. Protein product: CASSAALDRGLQGYTF.